Listed below are T cell receptor beta chains from one sample, sequenced in a study of blood T cell repertoires in COVID-19. Sequencing was performed with immunoSEQ multiplex PCR; in TCRdb, only in-frame clones are kept and a portion is missing. The sample lists approximately 250,000 clones; about 91% were seen once. Input material: PBMCs or T cells enriched from blood (not recorded which). These receptors came from a woman between 35 and 50 years old with acute COVID-19. The CDR3 runs from the conserved cysteine through the conserved F or W. D genes are given only for firm matches. Expanded clones get a size class; other rows say once, few or many, or leave the size out.

j_call	clone_size	d_call	v_call	cdr3_length	cdr3_nt	cdr3_aa
TRBJ1-3	NA	NA	TRBV4-1	16	TGCGCCAGCAGCCAAGACGGAGGCCCCTCTGGAAACACCATATATTTT	CASSQDGGPSGNTIYF
TRBJ1-5	NA	TRBD1	TRBV19	16	TGTGCCAGTAGTATCAGACAGGGGGCGAGCAATCAGCCCCAGCATTTT	CASSIRQGASNQPQHF
TRBJ1-5	NA	NA	TRBV2	15	TGTGCCAGCAGTACACAGGGTATCGGCAATCAGCCCCAGCATTTT	CASSTQGIGNQPQHF
TRBJ1-1	NA	NA	TRBV6-5	13	TGTGCCAGCAGTCCCCCTGGGCAGGCTGAAGCTTTCTTT	CASSPPGQAEAFF
TRBJ2-7	once	NA	TRBV7-3	14	TGTGCCAGCAGCTTGAACCCTAGCTCCTACGAGCAGTACTTC	CASSLNPSSYEQYF
TRBJ2-7	NA	TRBD2	TRBV2	16	TGTGCCAGCAGTGAAGAGTTGGCGGGAGGGCCCAACGAGCAGTACTTC	CASSEELAGGPNEQYF
TRBJ2-1	NA	NA	TRBV11-2	13	TGTGCCAGCAGCTTAGGCGCCAACAATGAGCAGTTCTTC	CASSLGANNEQFF
TRBJ2-1	NA	TRBD2	TRBV7-9	14	TGTGCCAGCAGCCTCCGTACTAGCGACAATGAGCAGTTCTTC	CASSLRTSDNEQFF
TRBJ2-1	NA	TRBD2	TRBV28	15	TGTGCCAGCAGCCGGACTAGCGGGAGAATTTGGGAGCAGTTCTTC	CASSRTSGRIWEQFF
TRBJ2-5	NA	TRBD1	TRBV20-1	15	TGCAGTGCTAGTGCACCGGGACAGCAAAAAGAGACCCAGTACTTC	CSASAPGQQKETQYF
TRBJ1-2	NA	NA	TRBV10-3	13	TGTGCCATCAGGGAGATAGGGGACTATGGCTACACCTTC	CAIREIGDYGYTF
TRBJ1-2	NA	TRBD1	TRBV19	15	TGTGCCAGTAGTATGACAGGGGGGAGCGGCTATGGCTACACCTTC	CASSMTGGSGYGYTF
TRBJ1-4	once	NA	TRBV19	17	TGTGCCAGTAGCTATTCCCTGGCGGAGAAAGGGAGTGAAAAACTGTTTTTT	CASSYSLAEKGSEKLFF
TRBJ1-1	NA	TRBD1	TRBV7-3	15	TGTGCCAGCAGCTTAACGGCAGGGGGTGATACTGAAGCTTTCTTT	CASSLTAGGDTEAFF
TRBJ2-3	NA	NA	TRBV6-1	16	TGTGCCAGCAGTGGGCTAGATCTCCTCGGGACAGATACGCAGTATTTT	CASSGLDLLGTDTQYF
TRBJ1-5	NA	NA	TRBV7-6	12	TGTGCCAGCAGCTTCTACAATCAGCCCCAGCATTTT	CASSFYNQPQHF
TRBJ1-1	NA	NA	TRBV4-3	14	TGCGCCAGCAGCCAAGCGGGGATTGGGACTGAAGCTTTCTTT	CASSQAGIGTEAFF
TRBJ1-1	few	NA	TRBV28	14	TGTGCCAGCAGTTTATCGAGGGGGATGACTGAAGCTTTCTTT	CASSLSRGMTEAFF
TRBJ2-5	NA	TRBD2	TRBV6-5	13	TGTGCCAGCTCCAGCGGGATTCGGGAGACCCAGTACTTC	CASSSGIRETQYF
TRBJ1-5	NA	TRBD1	TRBV27	17	TGTGCCAGCAGTCGACAGGGTTACGGTAGCAGCAATCAGCCCCAGCATTTT	CASSRQGYGSSNQPQHF